The clone carrying this T cell receptor beta chain occurred once. Treatment reported: oral pan-JAK inhibitor, 5-10 mg twice daily. This CDR3 contains 14 residues. V shed 10 bases, J shed 2 bases, and the junction held 9 bases outside the gene matches. Germline V gene sequence: CDR1 KGHSH, CDR2 LQKENI. The sample belongs to a study of CD8+ T cells in alopecia areata. Extracted RNA was reverse transcribed into cDNA, the sequencing template. This table comes from immunoSEQ multiplex PCR, and its TCRdb copy is limited to in-frame clones, with some not included. Of a few hundred thousand clones detected, around 57% appear once; the ten largest clones hold about 1.6%.

The chain carries TRBV18 and TRBJ1-2, with 8 bases matching TRBD1. This sample comprised CD4+ T cells sorted from blood, obtained at week 4, from a patient treated with tofacitinib. The TCR sequence derives from a human donor with alopecia areata. The CDR3 sequence: CATKPGGSNYGYTF. Here the CDR3 DNA reads TGTGCCACAAAACCAGGGGGCTCGAACTATGGCTACACCTTC. The full variable domain, completed using reference TRBV18 and TRBJ1-2, is NAGVMQNPRHLVRRRGQEARLRCSPMKGHSHVYWYRQLPEEGLKFMVYLQKENIIDESGMPKERFSAEFPKEGPSILRIQQVVRGDSAAYFCATKPGGSNYGYTFGSGTRLTVV.